This is a list of T cell receptor beta chains from one sample in a study of T cell repertoires in cytomegalovirus infection. TCRdb analysed the reads with MiXCR anew, one entry per CDR3 protein. This table has roughly 990,000 distinct CDR3 sequences, roughly 31% appearing once. The antigens these receptors bind are not known. This material consisted of cultured CD8+ T cells from PBMCs, taken from culture after CMV antigen stimulation. The receptors shown here come from a human donor in good health (CMV status not recorded). Some clones in this sample may be carry-over from other donors' samples. Both conserved end residues are part of each CDR3. Fields, in order: J gene, V gene, CDR3 protein.

j_call: TRBJ1-6
v_call: TRBV7-9
cdr3_aa: CASSLSLRQGVDSPLHF

j_call: TRBJ2-6
v_call: TRBV14
cdr3_aa: CASSLSAGTGFSGANVLTF

j_call: TRBJ2-5
v_call: TRBV15
cdr3_aa: CATRGGNREETQYF

j_call: TRBJ2-1
v_call: TRBV4-1
cdr3_aa: CASSQGASGDEQFF

j_call: TRBJ2-3
v_call: TRBV7-9
cdr3_aa: CASRSTSTGGDTDTQYF

j_call: TRBJ2-5
v_call: TRBV12-3/TRBV12-4
cdr3_aa: CASSSWGRSQETQYF

j_call: TRBJ1-1
v_call: TRBV27
cdr3_aa: CASSLYGKGTAEAFF

j_call: TRBJ2-2
v_call: TRBV19
cdr3_aa: CASTGFGELFF

j_call: TRBJ1-4
v_call: TRBV4-1
cdr3_aa: CASSPRQGFMGEKLFF

j_call: TRBJ1-1
v_call: TRBV10-2
cdr3_aa: CASSRVAEPTEAFF

j_call: TRBJ1-1
v_call: TRBV11-3
cdr3_aa: CASSGGQNTEAFF

j_call: TRBJ2-1
v_call: TRBV7-4
cdr3_aa: CASSLEGVRNEQFF

j_call: TRBJ2-1
v_call: TRBV27
cdr3_aa: CASSFVSPYNEQFF

j_call: TRBJ1-1
v_call: TRBV7-9
cdr3_aa: CASSLVSLNTEAFF

j_call: TRBJ1-2
v_call: TRBV12-3/TRBV12-4
cdr3_aa: CASSHGLGYTF

j_call: TRBJ1-1
v_call: TRBV19
cdr3_aa: CASSIKGTIFRTLNTEAFF

j_call: TRBJ1-1
v_call: TRBV28
cdr3_aa: CASTWDSSADTEAFF

j_call: TRBJ2-6
v_call: TRBV6-1
cdr3_aa: CASSDRERVYSEANVLTF

j_call: TRBJ2-1
v_call: TRBV6-1
cdr3_aa: CASSAPGGLSYNEQFF

j_call: TRBJ1-6
v_call: TRBV19
cdr3_aa: CVSSRWRTEYNSPLHF

j_call: TRBJ2-3
v_call: TRBV6-6
cdr3_aa: CASSPLGLAGGRDTQYF

j_call: TRBJ2-5
v_call: TRBV20-1
cdr3_aa: CSARIRRGQETQYF

j_call: TRBJ2-2
v_call: TRBV7-8
cdr3_aa: CASSVRDTGELFF

j_call: TRBJ1-5
v_call: TRBV12-3/TRBV12-4
cdr3_aa: CVSSFEGNQPQHF

j_call: TRBJ1-1
v_call: TRBV19
cdr3_aa: CASSIGQLNTEAFF

j_call: TRBJ1-1
v_call: TRBV20-1
cdr3_aa: CSARDDRGQAEAFF

j_call: TRBJ2-1
v_call: TRBV29-1
cdr3_aa: CSPGPGSYNEQFF

j_call: TRBJ2-6
v_call: TRBV25-1
cdr3_aa: CASSEYRSGANVLTF

j_call: TRBJ1-1
v_call: TRBV19
cdr3_aa: CASSAFTGVDNTEAFF

j_call: TRBJ2-5
v_call: TRBV6-5
cdr3_aa: CASSYSAGAETQYF

j_call: TRBJ1-1
v_call: TRBV6-6
cdr3_aa: CASRNTGVEAFF

j_call: TRBJ1-1
v_call: TRBV6-6
cdr3_aa: CASSYLPLGTDANTEAFF

j_call: TRBJ2-2
v_call: TRBV6-2/TRBV6-3
cdr3_aa: CASSWASNTGELFF

j_call: TRBJ1-3
v_call: TRBV27
cdr3_aa: CASTGGISGNTIYF

j_call: TRBJ1-5
v_call: TRBV6-2/TRBV6-3
cdr3_aa: CASSYTTGDQPQHF

j_call: TRBJ1-4
v_call: TRBV6-5
cdr3_aa: CASLSSFGSRPTNEKLFF

j_call: TRBJ1-2
v_call: TRBV7-9
cdr3_aa: CASSSGRPSLTF

j_call: TRBJ2-1
v_call: TRBV7-7
cdr3_aa: CASSQGEGQGFDNEQFF

j_call: TRBJ2-5
v_call: TRBV9
cdr3_aa: CASSLLSGGGTQYF

j_call: TRBJ2-1
v_call: TRBV9
cdr3_aa: CASSVVGRWEQFF

j_call: TRBJ1-1
v_call: TRBV25-1
cdr3_aa: CASSESDTGGFEAFF